This T cell receptor beta chain derives from a study of regulatory T cells in long-lasting Graves disease. Arm-PCR of CDR3 regions with iRepertoire HTBI primers generated TCR beta libraries. Each CDR3 protein is one row after TCRdb ran MiXCR on the multiplex PCR reads. The table has more than 300,000 distinct CDR3 sequences, roughly 16% seen once. V was pared by 5 bases and J by 0 bases, with 3 bases of the junction left unmatched. Germline loops: CDR1 SGHAT, CDR2 FQNNGV. CDR3 length: 17 amino acids. The time point was: newly diagnosed GD, antithyroid drugs for less than 3 months. PBMC-extracted RNA yielded the TCR library. The same data also contributed to another study, on T cells in Graves' hyperthyroidism and ophthalmopathy. This second study notes: Patients aged 18 to 65 with hyperthyroidism were newly diagnosed, with duration under 2 months.

The genes are TRBV11-2 and TRBJ2-1, with TRBD2 matching 14 bases. The input for sequencing was peripheral blood mononuclear cells (PBMCs), taken at new diagnosis, from a patient treated with antithyroid drugs. This clonotype originated in a woman between 18 and 30 years old with Graves disease. For the CDR3, the DNA is TGTGCCAGCAGCCAGGGGACTAGCGGGAGCTCCTACAATGAGCAGTTCTTC. As protein: CASSQGTSGSSYNEQFF.